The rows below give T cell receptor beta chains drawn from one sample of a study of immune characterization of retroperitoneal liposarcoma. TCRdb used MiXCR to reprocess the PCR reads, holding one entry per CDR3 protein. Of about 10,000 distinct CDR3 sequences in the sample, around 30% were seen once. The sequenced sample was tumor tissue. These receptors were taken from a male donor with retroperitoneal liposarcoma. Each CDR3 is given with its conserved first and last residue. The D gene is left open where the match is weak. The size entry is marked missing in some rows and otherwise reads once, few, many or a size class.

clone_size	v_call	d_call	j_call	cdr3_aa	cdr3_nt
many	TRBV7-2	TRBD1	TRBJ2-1	CASSSPGTGSGEQFF	TGTGCCAGCAGCTCTCCCGGGACAGGGTCAGGCGAGCAGTTCTTC
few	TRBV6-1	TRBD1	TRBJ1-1	CASSYGTGFLTEAFF	TGTGCCAGCAGTTACGGGACAGGGTTTCTTACTGAAGCTTTCTTT
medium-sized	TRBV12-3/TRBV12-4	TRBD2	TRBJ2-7	CASSLVVSGGAYNEQYF	TGTGCCAGCAGTTTAGTAGTTAGCGGGGGTGCGTACAATGAGCAGTACTTC
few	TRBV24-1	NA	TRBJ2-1	CATSPARGQLSHNEQFF	TGTGCCACCAGTCCCGCTCGGGGGCAGCTCAGTCACAATGAGCAGTTCTTC
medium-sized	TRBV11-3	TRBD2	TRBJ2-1	CASSLIGLAGGNEQFF	TGTGCCAGCAGCTTAATCGGACTAGCGGGAGGGAATGAGCAGTTCTTC
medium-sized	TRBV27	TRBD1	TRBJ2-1	CASRTGATNEQFF	TGTGCCAGCAGAACAGGGGCCACTAATGAGCAGTTCTTC
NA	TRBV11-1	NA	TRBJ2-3	CASSRRGNTDTQYF	TGTGCCAGCAGCCGCCGGGGGAACACAGATACGCAGTATTTT
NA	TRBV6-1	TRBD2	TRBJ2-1	CASRLAGGINEQFF	TGTGCCAGCAGACTAGCGGGAGGAATAAATGAGCAGTTCTTC
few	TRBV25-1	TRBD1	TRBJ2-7	CASSDGGDRQSSYEQYF	TGTGCCAGCAGTGACGGTGGGGACAGACAGAGCTCCTACGAGCAGTACTTC
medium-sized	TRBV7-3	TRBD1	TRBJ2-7	CASSPNRHGQGREQYF	TGTGCCAGCAGCCCTAACCGGCATGGACAGGGTCGCGAGCAGTACTTC
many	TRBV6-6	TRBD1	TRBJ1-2	CASSYETGGGGYTF	TGTGCCAGCAGTTACGAGACAGGGGGTGGGGGCTACACCTTC
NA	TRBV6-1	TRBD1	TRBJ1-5	CASSEWGQGNSNQPQHF	TGTGCCAGCAGTGAATGGGGACAGGGAAATAGCAATCAGCCCCAGCATTTT
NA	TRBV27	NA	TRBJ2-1	CASSTRGPPREQFF	TGTGCCAGCAGTACCCGGGGTCCCCCTAGGGAGCAGTTCTTC
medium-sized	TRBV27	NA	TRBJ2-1	CASSFESSYNEQFF	TGTGCCAGCAGTTTCGAGAGCTCCTACAATGAGCAGTTCTTC
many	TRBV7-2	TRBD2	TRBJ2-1	CASSKRAGALYNEQFF	TGTGCCAGCAGCAAGAGAGCGGGAGCGCTATACAATGAGCAGTTCTTC
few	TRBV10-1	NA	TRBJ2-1	CASPPFRGRGRNEQFF	TGCGCCAGCCCCCCCTTTAGGGGGAGAGGTCGCAATGAGCAGTTCTTC
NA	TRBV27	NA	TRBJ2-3	CASSSAGPWLTDTQYF	TGTGCCAGCAGTAGCGCCGGACCCTGGTTGACAGATACGCAGTATTTT
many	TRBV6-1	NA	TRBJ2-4	CASRDVGRKGNIQYF	TGTGCCAGCAGGGACGTGGGGCGTAAAGGAAACATTCAGTACTTC
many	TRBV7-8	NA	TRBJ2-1	CASSLTSTYEQFF	TGTGCCAGCAGCTTAACTTCTACGTACGAGCAGTTCTTC
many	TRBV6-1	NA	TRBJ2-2	CASSGQGAGELFF	TGTGCCAGCAGTGGGCAGGGTGCCGGGGAGCTGTTTTTT
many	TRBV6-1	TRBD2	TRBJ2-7	CASSSTSGATYEQYF	TGTGCCAGCAGTTCAACTAGCGGGGCGACCTACGAGCAGTACTTC
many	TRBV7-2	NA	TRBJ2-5	CASSKRGREATGNEQYF	TGTGCCAGCAGCAAAAGGGGGCGGGAGGCCACTGGCAATGAGCAGTACTTC
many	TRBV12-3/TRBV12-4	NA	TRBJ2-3	CASSTSTDTQYF	TGTGCCAGCAGCACCTCCACAGATACGCAGTATTTT
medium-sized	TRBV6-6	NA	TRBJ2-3	CASSYDSVGATDTQYF	TGTGCCAGCAGTTACGACTCGGTTGGGGCCACAGATACGCAGTATTTT
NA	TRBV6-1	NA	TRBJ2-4	CASPPGLAKNIQYF	TGTGCCAGCCCCCCAGGACTAGCCAAAAACATTCAGTACTTC
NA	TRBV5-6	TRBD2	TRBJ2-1	CASSLLAGGPWETQFF	TGTGCCAGCAGCTTACTAGCGGGGGGGCCTTGGGAGACCCAGTTCTTC
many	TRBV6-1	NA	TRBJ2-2	CASSPITPGELFF	TGTGCCAGCAGCCCCATCACACCCGGGGAGCTGTTTTTT
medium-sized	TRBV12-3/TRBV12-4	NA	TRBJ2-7	CASSPGRGVSYEQYF	TGTGCCAGCAGTCCCGGCAGGGGGGTATCCTACGAGCAGTACTTC
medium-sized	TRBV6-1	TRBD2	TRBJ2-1	CASRVTSGSGYEQFF	TGTGCCAGCAGGGTTACTAGCGGGAGTGGGTACGAGCAGTTCTTC
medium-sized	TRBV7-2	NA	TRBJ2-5	CASSPLALVQLETQYF	TGTGCCAGCAGCCCCTTGGCGCTAGTTCAGCTAGAGACCCAGTACTTC
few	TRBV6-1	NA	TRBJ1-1	CASSPSPFPDGAEAFF	TGTGCCAGCAGCCCATCGCCCTTCCCGGATGGCGCTGAAGCTTTCTTT
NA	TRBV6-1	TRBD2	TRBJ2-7	CASSEPAGGYNEQYF	TGTGCCAGCAGTGAACCAGCGGGGGGTTACAATGAGCAGTACTTC
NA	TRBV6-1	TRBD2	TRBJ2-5	CASSGRLAGLQETQYF	TGTGCCAGCAGTGGCCGACTAGCGGGGCTCCAAGAGACCCAGTACTTC
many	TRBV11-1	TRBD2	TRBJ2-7	CASSLASGRAREQYF	TGTGCCAGCAGCTTAGCCTCCGGGAGGGCCCGCGAGCAGTACTTC
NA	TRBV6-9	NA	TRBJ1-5	CASHPWSDSNQPQHF	TGTGCCAGCCACCCTTGGTCTGATAGCAATCAGCCCCAGCATTTT
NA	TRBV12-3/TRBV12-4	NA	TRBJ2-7	CASSPGSGPDNEQYF	TGTGCCAGCAGTCCCGGTTCGGGACCTGACAATGAGCAGTACTTC
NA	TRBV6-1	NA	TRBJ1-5	CASSELSTFSNQPQHF	TGTGCCAGCAGTGAATTGAGCACCTTTAGCAATCAGCCCCAGCATTTT
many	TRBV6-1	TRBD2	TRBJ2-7	CASSESGGVNEQYF	TGTGCCAGCAGTGAGAGCGGGGGTGTCAATGAGCAGTACTTC
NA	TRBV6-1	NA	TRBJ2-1	CASNLLRASRGNEQFF	TGTGCCAGCAACCTCCTCCGGGCTAGCAGGGGCAATGAGCAGTTCTTC
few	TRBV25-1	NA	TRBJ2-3	CASSLDRVSHTQYF	TGTGCCAGCAGTTTGGACCGGGTCTCACATACGCAGTATTTT
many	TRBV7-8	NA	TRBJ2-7	CASSSSRGEQYF	TGTGCCAGCAGCTCATCCCGGGGCGAGCAGTACTTC
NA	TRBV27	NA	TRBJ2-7	CASSFAGYEQYF	TGTGCCAGCAGTTTCGCCGGCTACGAGCAGTACTTC
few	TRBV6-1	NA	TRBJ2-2	CASSEIGVWRNTGELFF	TGTGCCAGCAGTGAAATCGGGGTCTGGCGGAACACCGGGGAGCTGTTTTTT
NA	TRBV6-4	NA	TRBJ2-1	CASRLDSVLTNEQFF	TGTGCCAGCAGGCTGGACAGTGTCCTAACCAATGAGCAGTTCTTC
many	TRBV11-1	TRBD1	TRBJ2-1	CASSFGTALLLRQFF	TGTGCCAGCAGTTTTGGGACAGCCCTTCTCCTTAGGCAGTTCTTC
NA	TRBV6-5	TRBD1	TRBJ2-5	CASSYGRGTGQETQYF	TGTGCCAGCAGTTACGGTAGAGGGACAGGACAAGAGACCCAGTACTTC